This TCR beta chain was recovered during a study of TIL therapy for anti-PD-1-resistant metastatic lung cancer. This clone came up a few times. Documented time point: pre-treatment sample, taken before nivolumab and TIL therapy. Tumor tissue came from excised metastases, mostly pleural nodules or supraclavicular lymph nodes. The germline gives CDR1 SGHNT, CDR2 YYREEE (reference sequence). The ends were cut back, 2 bases at V and 1 base at J, with 9 bases in the middle. The CDR3 contains 14 residues. This was the immunoSEQ v3 assay. This table comes from immunoSEQ multiplex PCR, and its TCRdb copy is limited to in-frame clones, with some not included. The sample lists fewer than 15,000 clones, less than 75% occurring once.

The receptor comes from a woman aged 30 to 85 with non-small cell lung cancer. Sample: tumor tissue, taken at baseline. The rearrangement links TRBV5-4 to TRBJ1-1; no firm D call. CDR3 region: CASSFHLGNTEAFF. CDR3 coding DNA: TGTGCCAGCAGCTTCCATCTAGGGAACACTGAAGCTTTCTTT.